The 25 T cell receptor beta chains listed next were all sequenced from one sample in a study of CD8 T cells in ankylosing spondylitis. From the 5' RACE reads, TCRdb called clonotypes with MiXCR, one entry per CDR3 protein. The sample holds 350,000 or so distinct CDR3 sequences; around a tenth are singletons and the top ten take roughly 9.2%. The sequencing input was blood, either unsorted or a sorted T cell fraction (not recorded which). These receptors were taken from a female donor with ankylosing spondylitis or in good health (not recorded which).

This clonotype was seen at least ten times. V gene TRBV5-1 combines with J gene TRBJ2-2, with 9 bases identical to TRBD2. The germline CDR1 and CDR2 sequences are SGHRS and YFSETQ. The CDR3 length is 14 residues. Trimming removed 4 bases from V and 4 bases from J; junction bases left unmatched: 2. DNA of the CDR3: TGCGCCAGCAGCCCGGGACTAGCCACCGGGGAGCTGTTTTTT. It yields the protein CASSPGLATGELFF.

This clonotype was detected ten times or more. The rearrangement uses TRBV10-3 and TRBJ1-3; D is unclear. V was shortened by 0 bases and J by 8 bases, with 14 bases between the two germline ends. Germline CDR1 ENHRY, CDR2 SYGVKD. This CDR3 region has 15 residues. CDR3 amino acids: CAISESGRQRDTIYF. CDR3 in DNA: TGTGCCATCAGTGAGTCGGGGAGACAACGGGACACCATATATTTT.

This clonotype has a handful of counts. This chain links TRBV9 with TRBJ2-3; 7 bases match TRBD2. Germline CDR1 is SGDLS and CDR2 is YYNGEE. The CDR3 consists of 15 residues. V shed 0 bases and J 6 bases; nucleotides not matched to a gene: 7. DNA of the CDR3: TGTGCCAGCAGCGTAGTGCGCGGGAGAGGTGATACGCAGTATTTT. Its translation is CASSVVRGRGDTQYF. The variable domain in full, completed from reference TRBV9 and TRBJ2-3, reads DSGVTQTPKHLITATGQRVTLRCSPRSGDLSVYWYQQSLDQGLQFLIQYYNGEERAKGNILERFSAQQFPDLHSELNLSSLELGDSALYFCASSVVRGRGDTQYFGPGTRLTVL.

This clonotype was found a few times. The chain uses TRBV19 and TRBJ1-4; 7 bases fit TRBD1. This CDR3 is built from 15 residues. Germline CDR1 reads LNHDA; CDR2 reads SQIVND (reference sequence). V shed 6 bases, J shed 3 bases, and the junction held 7 bases outside the gene matches. The DNA for the CDR3 is TGTGCCAGTAGCACATCCGGGACAGCTAATGAAAAACTGTTTTTT. As protein: CASSTSGTANEKLFF. Full variable domain (rest looked up from reference TRBV19 and TRBJ1-4): DGGITQSPKYLFRKEGQNVTLSCEQNLNHDAMYWYRQDPGQGLRLIYYSQIVNDFQKGDIAEGYSVSREKKESFPLTVTSAQKNPTAFYLCASSTSGTANEKLFFGSGTQLSVL.

This clonotype was seen more than once but under ten times. The chain links TRBV11-1 to TRBJ2-3; TRBD2 agrees at 8 bases. Germline CDR1 is SGHAT and CDR2 is FQDESV (reference sequence). CDR3 length: 18 amino acids. Trimming cost V 5 bases and J 5 bases; bases outside gene matches: 18. CDR3 nucleotide sequence: TGTGCCAGCAGCCTATCCGGGACTAGAAACGTAGGGGAAGATACGCAGTATTTT. Translated, it gives CASSLSGTRNVGEDTQYF.

This clonotype showed up many times. The V and J genes are TRBV28 and TRBJ2-4; D gene uncertain. The V gene lost 6 bases and the J gene lost 0 bases, with 24 bases spanning the gap. Germline CDR1 reads MDHEN; CDR2 reads SYDVKM. This CDR3 comprises 19 residues. The chain's CDR3 is CASSLLNGYQTQAKNIQYF. The CDR3 nucleotides are TGTGCCAGCAGCCTCCTTAACGGTTACCAAACACAAGCCAAAAACATTCAGTACTTC. Complete variable domain (other parts from reference TRBV28 and TRBJ2-4): DVKVTQSSRYLVKRTGEKVFLECVQDMDHENMFWYRQDPGLGLRLIYFSYDVKMKEKGDIPEGYSVSREKKERFSLILESASTNQTSMYLCASSLLNGYQTQAKNIQYFGAGTRLSVL.

This clonotype was counted many times. The chain couples TRBV10-3 to TRBJ2-7; D is ambiguous. This CDR3 contains 11 residues. The germline CDR1 and CDR2 sequences are ENHRY and SYGVKD. Trimming took 2 bases from V and 2 from J, leaving 1 base between them. The CDR3 DNA reads TGTGCCATCAGTGAGACCTACGAGCAGTACTTC. It translates to CAISETYEQYF.

This chain links TRBV4-3 with TRBJ1-4; TRBD1 aligns across 9 bases. Germline V gene data show CDR1 as LGHNA and CDR2 as YSLEER. The CDR3 totals 15 residues. V dropped 0 bases and J dropped 9; count of bases not matched to a gene: 5. The CDR3 loop is CASSQERGTGQKLFF. The CDR3 DNA reads TGCGCCAGCAGCCAAGAGCGCGGGACAGGGCAAAAACTGTTTTTT.

This clonotype was seen only a few times. One junction end disagrees with the germline gene, perhaps due to a read error. The chain uses TRBV20-1 and TRBJ1-1; 7 bases match TRBD1. This CDR3 is built from 17 residues. Germline loops: CDR1 DFQATT, CDR2 SNEGSKA (reference sequence). CDR3 sequence (DNA): TGCAGTGCTAGAGCCCTATCGGGGACAGCAACGAACACTGGAGCTTTCTTT. Translating gives CSARALSGTATNTGAFF.

With respect to this clonotype: This could be a read error, since a much larger clone is one nucleotide away. This chain uses TRBV5-1 with TRBJ2-7; the match to TRBD2 covers 10 bases. Germline CDR1 is SGHRS and CDR2 is YFSETQ. The CDR3 spans 13 residues. The CDR3 DNA reads TGCACCAGCAGCACACGGACTAGCGGCGAGCAGTACTTC. This translates into CTSSTRTSGEQYF.

This clonotype was counted many times. CDR3: CASSPGGYHGYTF. The CDR3 nucleotides read TGTGCCAGCAGTCCGGGGGGCTACCATGGCTACACCTTC. The J gene is TRBJ1-2, the V gene TRBV12-3 or TRBV12-4; D might be TRBD1 (6 bases). The length of the CDR3 is 13 residues. The V end lost 5 bases, the J end lost 6 bases, and 13 bases lay between the germline ends.

This clonotype was counted at least ten times. V is TRBV27 and J is TRBJ1-5; no definite D call. Germline V CDR1 and CDR2: MNHEY, SMNVEV (reference sequence). V lost 3 bases and J 8 bases, leaving 11 bases between the germline ends. This CDR3 region has 13 residues. CDR3 amino acids: CASSFQSREPQHF. CDR3 nucleotide sequence: TGTGCCAGCAGTTTTCAATCTAGAGAGCCCCAGCATTTT.

In its sample, this clonotype was seen many times. The chain links TRBV5-8 to TRBJ2-2; 7 bases are a match to TRBD1. The CDR3 loop spans 16 amino acids. V shed 3 bases and J 5 bases; nucleotides not matched to a gene: 10. Germline CDR1 is SGHTS and CDR2 is YDEGEE. The CDR3 loop is CASSSDREKWTGELFF. The CDR3 region has the DNA TGTGCCAGCAGCTCCGACAGGGAAAAGTGGACCGGGGAGCTGTTTTTT.

In its sample, this clonotype was seen many times. The J gene is TRBJ1-6, the V gene TRBV16, with TRBD1 matching over 7 bases. Germline V CDR1 and CDR2: KGHSY, FQNENV. This CDR3 spans 15 amino acids. V lost 4 bases and J lost 9; bases outside the gene matches: 9. This CDR3 reads CASSRPGQSTSPLHF. The CDR3 bases are TGTGCCAGCAGCCGACCGGGACAGAGTACTTCACCCCTCCACTTT.

This clonotype was recorded at least ten times. The genes are TRBV20-1 and TRBJ1-6; D unclear. This CDR3 region has 14 residues. Per germline, CDR1 DFQATT and CDR2 SNEGSKA (reference sequence). The V gene lost 5 bases and the J gene lost 7 bases, with 15 bases spanning the gap. CDR3 sequence: CSAVLMVTNSPLHF. The CDR3 DNA follows: TGCAGTGCTGTTTTAATGGTTACGAATTCACCCCTCCACTTT.

This clonotype occurred many times. The chain employs TRBV20-1 and TRBJ2-1; the match to TRBD2 covers 13 bases. Unmatched junction bases numbered 9, after V lost 5 bases and J lost 11 bases. CDR1 DFQATT and CDR2 SNEGSKA come from the germline V gene (reference sequence). The CDR3 is made up of 14 amino acids. DNA of the CDR3: TGCAGTGCTGAAGGGACTAGCGGGGTCTATCAGCAGTTCTTC. Translation: CSAEGTSGVYQQFF.

At least ten counts were recorded for this clonotype. The chain links TRBV20-1 to TRBJ2-2, with D perhaps TRBD2 (7 bases). This CDR3 comprises 16 residues. Between the trimmed V and J ends, which lost 3 bases and 2 bases, there was a span of 16 bases. Germline CDR1 is DFQATT and CDR2 is SNEGSKA (reference sequence). This CDR3 is CSARGGGLKNTGELFF. The DNA for the CDR3 is TGCAGTGCTAGGGGGGGGGGCCTAAAAAACACCGGGGAGCTGTTTTTT.

In its sample, this clonotype was seen a few times. V gene TRBV7-6 combines with J gene TRBJ1-1; D is uncertain. The V gene's germline CDR1 is SGHVS and CDR2 FNYEAQ. Trimming took off 5 bases at V and 1 base at J, with 11 bases between the two ends. The CDR3 is 14 amino acids. The DNA of the CDR3 is TGTGCCAGCAGCACATGGGAGGGGAACACTGAAGCTTTCTTT. Amino acids: CASSTWEGNTEAFF.

This clonotype was counted ten times or more. The chain links TRBV7-2 to TRBJ2-7; 9 positions agree with TRBD2. J was trimmed by 2 bases and V by 4 bases; bases with no gene match: 6. This CDR3 is 15 amino acids long. Germline CDR1 and CDR2: SGHTA and FQGNSA. The CDR3 nucleotides are TGTGCCAGCAGCTGGAGCGGGGGGACAACCTACGAGCAGTACTTC. Translated, it gives CASSWSGGTTYEQYF.

In its sample, this clonotype was seen many times. The rearrangement joins TRBV29-1 to TRBJ2-3; TRBD1 might be the D (5 bases). This CDR3 spans 13 amino acids. Germline V gene sequence: CDR1 SQVTM, CDR2 ANQGSEA. Trimming took 4 bases from V and 2 from J, leaving 10 bases between them. The CDR3 DNA sequence: TGCAGCGTTGGGGGCAGACTCACAGATACGCAGTATTTT. This translates into CSVGGRLTDTQYF.

This clonotype was recorded at least ten times. V is TRBV3-1 and J is TRBJ1-6, with TRBD1 matching over 7 bases. This CDR3 region has 14 residues. Germline CDR1 LGHDT, CDR2 YNNKEL (reference sequence). Trimming took 4 bases from V and 9 from J; bases not matched to a gene: 6. The CDR3 region has the DNA TGTGCCAGCAGCCTGGGACAGTCTAGTTCACCCCTCCACTTT. This codes for CASSLGQSSSPLHF.

The chain links TRBV11-3 to TRBJ2-5; 7 nucleotides match TRBD2. J gave up 4 bases and V 5 bases, and 10 bases lay outside the gene matches. This CDR3 is 15 amino acids long. The germline gives CDR1 SGHNT, CDR2 YENEEA. CDR3: CASSPSGLVGETQYF. The CDR3 nucleotides are TGTGCCAGCAGCCCCTCCGGACTAGTTGGAGAGACCCAGTACTTC.

This clonotype turned up a few times. The V gene is TRBV12-3 or TRBV12-4, the J gene TRBJ2-3; 8 nucleotides align to TRBD1. This CDR3 is built from 18 residues. V lost 4 bases, J lost 0 bases, and 12 bases stayed unmatched. CDR3 protein: CASSSGVFRGLSTDTQYF. Written as DNA, the CDR3 is TGTGCCAGCAGTTCGGGAGTTTTCAGGGGGCTGAGCACAGATACGCAGTATTTT.

This clonotype was found many times. The chain carries TRBV29-1 and TRBJ2-3, with 7 bases fitting TRBD2. J was trimmed by 4 bases and V by 4 bases; bases with no gene match: 8. Germline V lookup: CDR1 SQVTM, CDR2 ANQGSEA. The CDR3 is made up of 14 amino acids. The CDR3 DNA is TGCAGCGTTGGGGCTAGCGGTTTTTCAGATACGCAGTATTTT. Protein product: CSVGASGFSDTQYF.

This clonotype showed up many times. This rearrangement joins TRBV3-1 to TRBJ2-7; 7 nucleotides line up with TRBD2. Trimming cost V 3 bases and J 6 bases; bases outside gene matches: 8. This CDR3 comprises 14 residues. Looked up from germline, CDR1 is LGHDT and CDR2 is YNNKEL (reference sequence). The CDR3 loop is CASSHGLGKAEQYF. The CDR3 DNA sequence: TGTGCCAGCAGCCACGGACTAGGCAAGGCCGAGCAGTACTTC.